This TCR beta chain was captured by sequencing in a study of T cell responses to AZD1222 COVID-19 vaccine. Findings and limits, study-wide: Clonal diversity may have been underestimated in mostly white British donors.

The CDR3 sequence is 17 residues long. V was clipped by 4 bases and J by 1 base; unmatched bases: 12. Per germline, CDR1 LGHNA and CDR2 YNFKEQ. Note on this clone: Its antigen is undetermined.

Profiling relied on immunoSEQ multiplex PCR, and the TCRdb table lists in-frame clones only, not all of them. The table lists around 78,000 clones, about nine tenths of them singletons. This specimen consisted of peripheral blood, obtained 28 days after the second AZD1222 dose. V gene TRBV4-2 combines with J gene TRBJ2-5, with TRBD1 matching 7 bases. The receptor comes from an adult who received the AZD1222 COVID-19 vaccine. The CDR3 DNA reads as TGTGCCAGCAGCCCAGGGACAGCTGCCGGTTTCCAAGAGACCCAGTACTTC. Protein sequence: CASSPGTAAGFQETQYF.